The 9 T cell receptor beta chains listed next were all sequenced from one sample in a study of Graves' ophthalmopathy and Graves' hyperthyroidism. RNA transcripts provided the template for amplifying TCR beta CDR3 regions. Investigators did first-round RT-PCR with HTBI primers, then second-round multiplex PCR. Each CDR3 protein gets one entry after TCRdb re-called the multiplex PCR reads with MiXCR. The table records about 740,000 distinct CDR3 sequences, around 40% of them present only once. Sequenced input: peripheral blood. These receptors were taken from an adult man with Graves' ophthalmopathy.

This sequence joins TRBV9 and TRBJ1-6; the D is unclear. V was shortened by 3 bases and J by 7 bases, with 11 bases between the two germline ends. CDR1 and CDR2 from the germline V gene are SGDLS and YYNGEE. This CDR3 spans 14 amino acids. CDR3 sequence: CASSALTENSPLHF. The CDR3 DNA sequence: TGTGCCAGCAGCGCTCTAACCGAGAATTCACCCCTCCACTTT.

The CDR3: CASNLGQPNEQFF. The CDR3 DNA reads as TGTGCCAGCAACCTGGGACAGCCCAATGAGCAGTTCTTC. The V call is TRBV11-1, the J call TRBJ2-1; TRBD1 agrees at 7 bases. The CDR3 covers 13 residues. The germline CDR1 and CDR2 sequences are SGHAT and FQDESV (reference sequence). The junction had 6 bases not matched to a gene; V was cut back by 7 bases and J by 6 bases.

V is TRBV12-1 and J is TRBJ1-2. TRBV12-1 is tagged as a pseudogene. This CDR3 has 14 amino acids. CDR3 loop: CASSVGTGLLGYTF. In DNA form, the CDR3 reads TGTGCCAGCAGCGTTGGGACAGGGCTGCTGGGCTACACCTTC.

J is TRBJ2-7 and V is TRBV20-1, with D possibly TRBD1 on 6 matching bases. V was pared by 3 bases and J by 2 bases, with 17 bases between. Germline V gene sequence: CDR1 DFQATT, CDR2 SNEGSKA (reference sequence). The CDR3 runs 15 residues. CDR3 DNA sequence: TGCAGTGCTAGCCCCGTGAAGACAGGTGCCTACGAGCAGTACTTC. Protein: CSASPVKTGAYEQYF.

This chain uses TRBV10-3 with TRBJ1-3; 9 bases match TRBD1. J lost 4 bases, V lost 6 bases, and 7 bases had no gene match. Germline V gives CDR1 ENHRY, CDR2 SYGVKD. The CDR3 runs 15 residues. This CDR3 is CAISMDRGRGNTIYF. The CDR3 region has the DNA TGTGCCATCAGCATGGACAGGGGACGAGGAAACACCATATATTTT.

This sequence joins TRBV20-1 and TRBJ1-1; D unclear. The CDR3 has 12 amino acids. Per germline, CDR1 DFQATT and CDR2 SNEGSKA (reference sequence). V lost 3 bases and J lost 6, with 11 bases in between. CDR3 DNA: TGCAGTGCTAGCCAAAACCGGGCTGAAGCTTTCTTT. Its translation: CSASQNRAEAFF.

The rearrangement joins TRBV10-3 to TRBJ2-3, with TRBD1 matching over 10 bases. V lost 10 bases and J lost 5; bases outside the gene matches: 9. This CDR3 has 14 residues. Germline loops: CDR1 ENHRY, CDR2 SYGVKD. The CDR3 DNA sequence: TGTGCCAGCTCGCGGACAGGGGGTCTAGATACGCAGTATTTT. It specifies CASSRTGGLDTQYF.

This rearrangement joins TRBV20-1 to TRBJ1-4; 7 nucleotides line up with TRBD1. J was trimmed by 6 bases and V by 6 bases; bases with no gene match: 10. Germline V gives CDR1 DFQATT, CDR2 SNEGSKA (reference sequence). CDR3 length: 14 residues. DNA for the CDR3: TGCAGTGCCCGCAACGGACAGGATGATGAAAAACTGTTTTTT. Protein sequence: CSARNGQDDEKLFF.

This clonotype was counted at least ten times. The chain has TRBV7-9 and TRBJ2-7, with a possible D match to TRBD2 (5 bases). CDR1 and CDR2 from the germline V gene are SEHNR and FQNEAQ (reference sequence). The CDR3 is 14 amino acids. V was cut by 6 bases and J by 0 bases, with 12 bases left in between. The CDR3: CASRPSTDSYEQYF. DNA for the CDR3: TGTGCCAGCAGACCTAGCACTGACTCCTACGAGCAGTACTTC.